This note documents a single TCR beta chain sequence. Its antigen remains unknown. The data belong to a study of cytomegalovirus exposure and HLA in healthy donors. Overall study: About 85 million unique TCRs from HLA-typed donors were held in an early release of data. General study findings and limits: Cytomegalovirus-associated TCR beta chains were listed, numbering roughly 150. In a later analysis, donors in an Asian-associated ancestry cluster reportedly had fewer N-insertions in productive TCRs than the cohort mean. A highly shared variant cluster was judged a likely technical artifact.

V dropped 3 bases and J dropped 4; count of bases not matched to a gene: 4. The CDR3 sequence is 13 residues long. Germline V gene lookup returns CDR1 SGHNT and CDR2 YYREEE (reference sequence). In the PCR, 60 Vbeta and 13 Jbeta primers were used. Using immunoSEQ multiplex PCR, the repertoire was profiled, and TCRdb retains in-frame clones only, with some absent. The table has over 50,000 clones, approximately 87% seen once. J is TRBJ2-7 and V is TRBV5-4; 7 nucleotides line up with TRBD2. Sequenced material: PBMCs. This clonotype originated in a young man in good health and CMV-seronegative. The CDR3 DNA reads as TGTGCCAGCAGCTCGGGAGGTGGGTACGAGCAGTACTTC. It translates to CASSSGGGYEQYF.